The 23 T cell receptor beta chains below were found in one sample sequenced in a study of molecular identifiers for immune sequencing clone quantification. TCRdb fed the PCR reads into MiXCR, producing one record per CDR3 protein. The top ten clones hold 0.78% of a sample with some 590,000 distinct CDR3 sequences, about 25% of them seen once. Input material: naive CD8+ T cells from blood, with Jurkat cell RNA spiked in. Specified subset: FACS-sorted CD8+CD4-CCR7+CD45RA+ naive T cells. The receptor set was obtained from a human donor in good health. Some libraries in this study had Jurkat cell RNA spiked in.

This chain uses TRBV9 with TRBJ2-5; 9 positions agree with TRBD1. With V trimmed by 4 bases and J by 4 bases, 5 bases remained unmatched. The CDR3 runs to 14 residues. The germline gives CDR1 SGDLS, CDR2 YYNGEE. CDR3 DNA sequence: TGTGCCAGCAGCCCCTCGGGACAGGGAGAGACCCAGTACTTC. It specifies CASSPSGQGETQYF.

CDR3 protein: CASSVGDRENSPLHF. The DNA of the CDR3 is TGTGCCAGCAGCGTAGGGGACAGGGAGAATTCACCCCTCCACTTT. V usage is TRBV9 and J usage is TRBJ1-6, with TRBD1 matching over 9 bases. Germline CDR1 reads SGDLS; CDR2 reads YYNGEE. CDR3 length: 15 residues. V was clipped by 0 bases and J by 7 bases; unmatched bases: 2.

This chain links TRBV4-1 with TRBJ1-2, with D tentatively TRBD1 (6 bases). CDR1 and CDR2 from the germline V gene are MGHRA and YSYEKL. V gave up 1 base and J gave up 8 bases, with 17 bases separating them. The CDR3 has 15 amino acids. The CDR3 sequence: CASSQGGSGALGYTF. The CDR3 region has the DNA TGCGCCAGCAGCCAAGGGGGGTCAGGGGCGCTGGGCTACACCTTC.

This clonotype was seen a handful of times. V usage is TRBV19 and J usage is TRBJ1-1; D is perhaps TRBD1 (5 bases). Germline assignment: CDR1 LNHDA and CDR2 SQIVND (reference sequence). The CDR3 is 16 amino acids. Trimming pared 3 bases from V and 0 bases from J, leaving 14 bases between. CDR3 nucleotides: TGTGCCAGTAGTATCAACCCGGGGGTGGTGAACACTGAAGCTTTCTTT. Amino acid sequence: CASSINPGVVNTEAFF.

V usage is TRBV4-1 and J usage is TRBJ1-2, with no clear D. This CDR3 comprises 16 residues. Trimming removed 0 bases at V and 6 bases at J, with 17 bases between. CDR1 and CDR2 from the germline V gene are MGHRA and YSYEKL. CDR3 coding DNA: TGCGCCAGCAGCCAAGACCCCAGAGGAGAAGGTCATGGCTACACCTTC. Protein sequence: CASSQDPRGEGHGYTF.

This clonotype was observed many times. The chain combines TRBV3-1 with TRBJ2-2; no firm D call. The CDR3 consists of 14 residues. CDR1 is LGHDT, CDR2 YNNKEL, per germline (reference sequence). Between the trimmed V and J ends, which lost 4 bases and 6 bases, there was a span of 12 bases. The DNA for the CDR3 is TGTGCCAGCAGCCCCGGTGGATTTCCCGGGGAGCTGTTTTTT. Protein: CASSPGGFPGELFF.

CDR3 sequence (DNA): TGTGCCACCAGTGATTTCGGACTAGCGGGAGAAGAGACCCAGTACTTC. Its protein is CATSDFGLAGEETQYF. This chain connects TRBV24-1 to TRBJ2-5, with TRBD2 matching over 13 bases. V lost 1 base and J lost 3; bases outside the gene matches: 1. This CDR3 contains 16 residues. The V gene's germline CDR1 is KGHDR and CDR2 SFDVKD.

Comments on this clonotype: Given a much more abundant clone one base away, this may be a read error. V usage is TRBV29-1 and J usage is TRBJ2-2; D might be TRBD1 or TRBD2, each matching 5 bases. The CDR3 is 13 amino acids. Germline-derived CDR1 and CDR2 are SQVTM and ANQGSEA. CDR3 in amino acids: CSVEVKVPGALFF. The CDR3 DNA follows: TGCAGCGTTGAAGTAAAGGTCCCCGGGGCGCTGTTTTTT.

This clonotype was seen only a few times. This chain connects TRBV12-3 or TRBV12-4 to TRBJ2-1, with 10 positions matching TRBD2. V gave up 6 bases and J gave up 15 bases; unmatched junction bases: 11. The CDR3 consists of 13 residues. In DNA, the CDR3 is TGTGCCAGCAGCGTTTGGAATAGCGGGGGGCGGTTCTTC. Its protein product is CASSVWNSGGRFF.

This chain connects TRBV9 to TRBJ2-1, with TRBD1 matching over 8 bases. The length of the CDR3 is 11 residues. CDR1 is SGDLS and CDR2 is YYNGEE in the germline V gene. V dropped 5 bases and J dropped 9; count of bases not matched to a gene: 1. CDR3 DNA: TGTGCCAGCAGTACAGGGGGTGAGCAGTTCTTC. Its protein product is CASSTGGEQFF.

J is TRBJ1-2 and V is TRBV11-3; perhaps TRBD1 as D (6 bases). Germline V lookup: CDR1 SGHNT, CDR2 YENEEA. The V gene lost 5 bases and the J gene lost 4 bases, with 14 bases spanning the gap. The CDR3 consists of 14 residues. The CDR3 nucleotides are TGTGCCAGCAGCGGGAGGACAGTTCCCTATGGCTACACCTTC. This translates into CASSGRTVPYGYTF.

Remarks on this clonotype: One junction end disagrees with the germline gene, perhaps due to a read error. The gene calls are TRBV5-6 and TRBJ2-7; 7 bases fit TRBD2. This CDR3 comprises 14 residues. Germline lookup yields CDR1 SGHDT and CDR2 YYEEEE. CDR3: CARSLGGDFLEQYF. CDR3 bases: TGTGCCCGCAGCTTGGGGGGGGATTTCCTCGAGCAGTACTTC.

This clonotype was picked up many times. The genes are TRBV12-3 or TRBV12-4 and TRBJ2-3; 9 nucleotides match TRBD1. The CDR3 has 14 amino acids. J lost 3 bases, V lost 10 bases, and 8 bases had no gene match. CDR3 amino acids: CATNNRGPTDTQYF. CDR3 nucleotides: TGTGCCACCAATAACAGGGGGCCGACAGATACGCAGTATTTT.

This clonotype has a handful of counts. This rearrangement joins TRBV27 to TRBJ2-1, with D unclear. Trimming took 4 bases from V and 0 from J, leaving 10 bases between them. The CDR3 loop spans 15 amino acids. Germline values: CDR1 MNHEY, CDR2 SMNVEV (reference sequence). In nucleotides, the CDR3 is TGTGCCAGCAGTTCAGCCTTCTTCTCCTACAATGAGCAGTTCTTC. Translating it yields CASSSAFFSYNEQFF.

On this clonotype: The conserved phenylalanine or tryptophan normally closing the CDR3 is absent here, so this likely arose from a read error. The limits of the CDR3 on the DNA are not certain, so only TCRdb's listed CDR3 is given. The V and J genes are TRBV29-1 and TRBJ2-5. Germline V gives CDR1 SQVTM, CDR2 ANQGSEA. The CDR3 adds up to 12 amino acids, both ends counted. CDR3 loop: CSVWKGQETLYL.

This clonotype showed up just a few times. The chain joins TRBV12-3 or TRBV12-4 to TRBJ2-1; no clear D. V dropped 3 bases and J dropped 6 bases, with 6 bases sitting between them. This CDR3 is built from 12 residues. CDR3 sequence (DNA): TGTGCCAGCAGTTTCGGGTTCAATGAGCAGTTCTTC. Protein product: CASSFGFNEQFF.

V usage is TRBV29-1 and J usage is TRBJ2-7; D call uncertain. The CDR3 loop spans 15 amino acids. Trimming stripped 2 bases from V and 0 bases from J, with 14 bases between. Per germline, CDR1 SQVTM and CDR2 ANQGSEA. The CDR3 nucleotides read TGCAGCGTTGAATTCGTCAGATTCTACTCCTACGAGCAGTACTTC. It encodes CSVEFVRFYSYEQYF.

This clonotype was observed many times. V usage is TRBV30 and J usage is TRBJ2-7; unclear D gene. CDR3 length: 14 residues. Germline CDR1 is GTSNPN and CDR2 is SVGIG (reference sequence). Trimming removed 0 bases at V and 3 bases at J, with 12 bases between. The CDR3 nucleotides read TGTGCCTGGAGTGTACACCGGAGTTTCTACGAGCAGTACTTC. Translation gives CAWSVHRSFYEQYF.

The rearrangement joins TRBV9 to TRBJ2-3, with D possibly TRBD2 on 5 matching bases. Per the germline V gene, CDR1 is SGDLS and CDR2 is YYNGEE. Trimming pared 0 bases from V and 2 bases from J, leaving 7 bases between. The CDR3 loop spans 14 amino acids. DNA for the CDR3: TGTGCCAGCAGCGTAGCGGGGATCACAGATACGCAGTATTTT. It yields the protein CASSVAGITDTQYF.

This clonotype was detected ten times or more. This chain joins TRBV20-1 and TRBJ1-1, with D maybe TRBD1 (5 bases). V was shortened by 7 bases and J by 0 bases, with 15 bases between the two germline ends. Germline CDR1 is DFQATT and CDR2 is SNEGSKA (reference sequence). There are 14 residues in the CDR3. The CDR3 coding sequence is TGCAGTGTCGGGGAGGACATCATGAACACTGAAGCTTTCTTT. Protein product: CSVGEDIMNTEAFF.

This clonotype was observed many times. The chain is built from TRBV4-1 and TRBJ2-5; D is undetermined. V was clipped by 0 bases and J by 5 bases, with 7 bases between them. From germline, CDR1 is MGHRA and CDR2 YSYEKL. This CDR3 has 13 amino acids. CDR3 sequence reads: CASSQESGETQYF. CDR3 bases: TGCGCCAGCAGCCAAGAGTCCGGGGAGACCCAGTACTTC.

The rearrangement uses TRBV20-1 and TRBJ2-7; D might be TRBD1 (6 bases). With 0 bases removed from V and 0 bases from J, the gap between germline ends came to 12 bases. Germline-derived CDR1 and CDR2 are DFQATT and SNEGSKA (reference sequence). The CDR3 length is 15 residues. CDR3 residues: CSAREAGTNSYEQYF. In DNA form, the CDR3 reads TGCAGTGCTAGAGAGGCCGGGACAAACTCCTACGAGCAGTACTTC.

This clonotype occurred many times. The CDR3 nucleotides are TGTGCCAGCTCACCACAGCCCGGATCCGAGCAGTACTTC. Translating it yields CASSPQPGSEQYF. The chain employs TRBV18 and TRBJ2-7; D is unclear. CDR1 is KGHSH and CDR2 is LQKENI in the germline V gene. The CDR3 is made up of 13 amino acids. The V and J ends lost 1 base and 6 bases respectively, with 10 bases between them. Full variable domain (outside the CDR3, taken from reference TRBV18 and TRBJ2-7): NAGVMQNPRHLVRRRGQEARLRCSPMKGHSHVYWYRQLPEEGLKFMVYLQKENIIDESGMPKERFSAEFPKEGPSILRIQQVVRGDSAAYFCASSPQPGSEQYFGPGTRLTVT.